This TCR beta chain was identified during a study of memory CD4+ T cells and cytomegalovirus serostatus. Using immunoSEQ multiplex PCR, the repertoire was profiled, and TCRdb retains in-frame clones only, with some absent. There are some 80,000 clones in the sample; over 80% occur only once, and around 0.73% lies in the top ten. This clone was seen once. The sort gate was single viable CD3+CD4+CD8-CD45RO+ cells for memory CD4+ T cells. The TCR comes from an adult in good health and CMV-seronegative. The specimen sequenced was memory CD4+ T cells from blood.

The CDR3 DNA sequence: TGTGCCAGCCGGGGGGATTTGGAGACCCAGTACTTC. Its translation is CASRGDLETQYF. The chain combines TRBV27 with TRBJ2-5, with 7 bases fitting TRBD2. The V and J ends lost 8 bases and 5 bases, in that order; junction bases with no gene match: 5. Germline assignment: CDR1 MNHEY and CDR2 SMNVEV (reference sequence). The CDR3 covers 12 residues.